This TCR beta chain was retrieved from a study of T cell clones after liver transplantation. The CDR3 has 15 amino acids. V was pared by 0 bases and J by 8 bases, with 17 bases between. Germline values: CDR1 SGDLS, CDR2 YYNGEE. Study-wide points: Compared with third party-reactive sequences, donor-reactive ones declined more, independent of withdrawal success.

Method: immunoSEQ multiplex PCR; TCRdb's copy keeps in-frame clones and lacks some. Among about 21,000 clones listed, over 85% were seen once. Only one count was recorded for this clone. The antigen remains unidentified. Sequenced material: CD8+ T cells from blood, taken less than 28 months after liver transplant. V is TRBV9 and J is TRBJ1-2, with unresolved D. The clonotype comes from a human patient who received a liver transplant. Some of the T cells might come from the graft donor. The CDR3 is CASSVARANGLGYTF. The CDR3 coding sequence is TGTGCCAGCAGCGTAGCTCGTGCGAACGGGTTAGGCTACACCTTC.